These T cell receptor beta chains were read from a single sample in a study of human T cells and chemical hapten exposure. TCRdb itself ran the RACE reads through MiXCR, one entry per CDR3 protein. This table holds more than 90,000 distinct CDR3 sequences, 10% to 13% found once. Sample: whole blood, taken in connection with sensitization to the hapten diphenylcyclopropenone (DPC). The receptor source for this set is a man in his forties with alopecia areata. Some clones in this sample may be carry-over from other donors' samples. The CDR3 runs from the conserved cysteine through the conserved F or W. Each record gives: CDR3 length, J gene, D gene, V gene, clone size, CDR3 protein, CDR3 DNA. The D gene is left open where the match is weak. Clone size appears in some rows only: once, few, many, or a class for an expanded clone.

12 | TRBJ1-1 | - | TRBV7-2 | many | CASSLPGGEAFF | TGTGCCAGCAGCTTACCCGGCGGTGAAGCTTTCTTT
17 | TRBJ2-7 | TRBD2 | TRBV4-2 | few | CASSHGTSGDGTYEQYF | TGTGCCAGCAGCCACGGGACTAGCGGGGACGGGACCTACGAGCAGTACTTC
17 | TRBJ2-1 | TRBD2 | TRBV7-2 | many | CASSRETSGSSYNEQFF | TGTGCCAGCAGCCGGGAGACTAGCGGGAGTTCCTACAATGAGCAGTTCTTC
14 | TRBJ1-6 | - | TRBV3-2 | - | CASRTRGWNSPLHF | TGTGCCAGCAGAACGCGGGGTTGGAATTCACCCCTCCACTTT
13 | TRBJ1-4 | - | TRBV6-1 | - | CASGGTLGGKLFF | TGTGCCAGCGGCGGGACCTTGGGTGGGAAACTGTTTTTT
16 | TRBJ2-5 | TRBD1 | TRBV15 | - | CATSRGDRGVHETQYF | TGTGCCACCAGCAGAGGCGACAGGGGGGTTCATGAGACCCAGTACTTC
15 | TRBJ2-1 | - | TRBV3-1 | many | CASSPGTATYNEQFF | TGTGCCAGCAGCCCAGGGACGGCTACCTACAATGAGCAGTTCTTC
14 | TRBJ2-5 | - | TRBV6-2/TRBV6-3 | few | CASREGSAKETQYF | TGTGCCAGCCGGGAAGGTAGCGCGAAAGAGACCCAGTACTTC
11 | TRBJ2-7 | - | TRBV28 | many | CASSSNYEQYF | TGTGCCAGCAGTTCCAACTACGAGCAGTACTTC
15 | TRBJ2-3 | - | TRBV7-2 | - | CASSLAGAGVDTQYF | TGTGCCAGCAGCTTAGCGGGGGCGGGAGTAGATACGCAGTATTTT